The rows below give T cell receptor beta chains drawn from one sample of a study of identical twins. One entry per CDR3 protein, called by TCRdb with MiXCR from the 5' RACE reads. The sample consists of about 190,000 distinct CDR3 sequences, around a sixth of them appearing once. The same sample was also studied in work on T cells expressing NK-cell markers.

Sequencing was performed on CD8+ T cells sorted from blood. These receptors were collected from a woman aged 18-29 years in good health. Each CDR3 is given with its conserved first and last residue. The D gene is left open where the match is weak. Not every row has a clone size; where given, it reads once, few, many or a size class.

12	TRBV20-1	NA	TRBD2	TRBJ2-1	TGCAGCACTAGCGGGCGAGGCAATGAGCAGTTCTTC	CSTSGRGNEQFF
16	TRBV6-1	NA	TRBD1	TRBJ1-5	TGTGCCAGCAGTGAATTCCGGGACAGGGCCGATCAGCCCCAGCATTTT	CASSEFRDRADQPQHF
16	TRBV11-2	few	NA	TRBJ2-3	TGTGCCAGCAGCTTAGAAGGTGGCGGGTCCGGAGATACGCAGTATTTT	CASSLEGGGSGDTQYF
12	TRBV14	few	NA	TRBJ2-7	TGTGCCAGCAGCCAATTAACCTACGAGCAGTACTTC	CASSQLTYEQYF
13	TRBV9	NA	NA	TRBJ2-6	TGTGCCAGCAGCGGGGCTGGGGCCAACGTCCTGACTTTC	CASSGAGANVLTF
15	TRBV20-1	NA	NA	TRBJ2-7	TGCAGTGCTAGAGATAGGGGCGGGGTCTCCTACGAGCAGTACTTC	CSARDRGGVSYEQYF
14	TRBV5-4	NA	NA	TRBJ2-7	TGTGCCAGCAGCTTGGGGGAGGCAGCGGGTGAGCAGTACTTC	CASSLGEAAGEQYF
14	TRBV5-6	NA	TRBD1	TRBJ2-5	TGTGCCAGCAGCATTCGGGACAGAGAAGAGACCCAGTACTTC	CASSIRDREETQYF
17	TRBV4-3	few	NA	TRBJ2-2	TGCGCCAGCAGCCAAGATCGTAACTTGCTGAACACCGGGGAGCTGTTTTTT	CASSQDRNLLNTGELFF
15	TRBV5-4	few	TRBD2	TRBJ2-7	TGTGCCAGCAGCTCGTCTCTGAGCGGGGGAGACGAGCAGTACTTC	CASSSSLSGGDEQYF
14	TRBV7-8	once	NA	TRBJ2-3	TGTGCCAGCAGCTTAAGACCCGACGGAGATACGCAGTATTTT	CASSLRPDGDTQYF
16	TRBV5-6	few	NA	TRBJ2-7	TGTGCCAGCAGCTTGAAGGGCAGCGGTTGGTCCTACGAGCAGTACTTC	CASSLKGSGWSYEQYF
14	TRBV6-1	NA	NA	TRBJ2-2	TGTGCCAGCTGGCCAACTCAGAACACCGGGGAGCTGTTTTTT	CASWPTQNTGELFF
13	TRBV12-3/TRBV12-4	few	NA	TRBJ1-1	TGTGCCAGCAAAAAGGGGGTGAGCACTGAAGCTTTCTTT	CASKKGVSTEAFF
11	TRBV25-1	few	NA	TRBJ2-1	TGTGCCAGCAGGTCCGGGAATGAGCAGTTCTTC	CASRSGNEQFF
15	TRBV7-8	few	TRBD2	TRBJ2-7	TGTGCCAGCAGCGTAGGGACTAGCGTCGCCTACGAGCAGTACTTC	CASSVGTSVAYEQYF
13	TRBV6-5	many	NA	TRBJ2-3	TGTGCCAGCAGTTACTCGGGCACAGATACGCAGTATTTT	CASSYSGTDTQYF
15	TRBV6-1	few	NA	TRBJ1-3	TGTGCCATCGCTGACAGACCCGACTCTGGAAACACCATATATTTT	CAIADRPDSGNTIYF
15	TRBV7-2	many	NA	TRBJ2-1	TGTGCCAGCAGCACGGCGGAAAGCTCCTACAATGAGCAGTTCTTC	CASSTAESSYNEQFF
13	TRBV7-9	NA	NA	TRBJ2-5	TGTGCCAGCAGCTTTGAAGCGCTGGAGACCCAGTACTTC	CASSFEALETQYF
13	TRBV20-1	once	NA	TRBJ2-7	TGCAGTGCCCTCGGAGGGGACTCCCACGAGCAGTACTTC	CSALGGDSHEQYF
14	TRBV7-9	few	NA	TRBJ2-1	TGTGCCAGCAGCTTCGGGGGAGGCCCCGACGAGCAGTTCTTC	CASSFGGGPDEQFF
15	TRBV12-3/TRBV12-4	few	NA	TRBJ1-4	TGTGCCAGCAGGCCTCCGGGACAACTTAATGAAAAACTGTTTTTT	CASRPPGQLNEKLFF